These 6 T cell receptor beta chains share one sample of origin, sequenced in a study of control samples from healthy donors and cancer patients. The data were produced by immunoSEQ multiplex PCR, yet TCRdb's version contains in-frame clones alone and is incomplete. Of about 95,000 clones listed, around 90% are singletons. The sequenced sample was blood. These receptors originate from a woman aged 70 to 79 in good health.

The rearrangement uses TRBV18 and TRBJ2-1; 8 bases match TRBD1. Germline CDR1 reads KGHSH; CDR2 reads LQKENI. CDR3 length equals 15 residues. Losses at the gene ends were 4 bases for V and 0 bases for J; bases not matched to a gene: 2. The CDR3, as DNA: TGTGCCAGCTCACGCGGACAGGGCTCCTACAATGAGCAGTTCTTC. Its translation is CASSRGQGSYNEQFF.

The gene calls are TRBV9 and TRBJ1-3; D uncertain. Germline assignment: CDR1 SGDLS and CDR2 YYNGEE. Trimming pared 6 bases from V and 0 bases from J, leaving 10 bases between. The CDR3 is made up of 14 amino acids. The CDR3 DNA follows: TGTGCCAGCAACTTGGAGGGCTCTGGAAACACCATATATTTT. Its protein is CASNLEGSGNTIYF.

The V gene is TRBV29-1, the J gene TRBJ1-5; D is uncertain. Germline V lookup: CDR1 SQVTM, CDR2 ANQGSEA. The germline V and J ends were trimmed by 4 bases and 5 bases, with 12 bases remaining between them. The CDR3 consists of 13 residues. CDR3 in amino acids: CSVGWAPDQPQHF. The CDR3 region has the DNA TGCAGCGTTGGGTGGGCTCCCGATCAGCCCCAGCATTTT.

V usage is TRBV27 and J usage is TRBJ1-2; D is perhaps TRBD1 (5 bases). The CDR3 consists of 11 residues. With 4 bases removed from V and 8 bases from J, the gap between germline ends came to 8 bases. Germline assignment: CDR1 MNHEY and CDR2 SMNVEV (reference sequence). The DNA of the CDR3 is TGTGCCAGCAGTTCAGGGTTCGGCTACACCTTC. This translates into CASSSGFGYTF.

The rearrangement uses TRBV6-5 and TRBJ2-3; D is possibly TRBD1 (6 bases). Germline V gene sequence: CDR1 MNHEY, CDR2 SVGAGI. The CDR3 runs 14 residues. Deletions cut 6 bases from V and 2 bases from J, with 12 bases between. CDR3 coding DNA: TGTGCCAGCAGGGATGGGGGCTACACAGATACGCAGTATTTT. Protein sequence: CASRDGGYTDTQYF.

The rearrangement joins TRBV29-1 to TRBJ1-2, with D possibly being TRBD1 (5 bases). The CDR3 extends over 12 amino acids. Deletions cut 5 bases from V and 4 bases from J, with 11 bases between. Germline lookup yields CDR1 SQVTM and CDR2 ANQGSEA. The CDR3 region has the DNA TGCAGCGTTAACGGGGGGGGCTATGGCTACACCTTC. Its translation: CSVNGGGYGYTF.